The rows below give T cell receptor beta chains drawn from one sample of a study of spatial heterogeneity in lung cancer. A single record per CDR3 protein comes from TCRdb applying MiXCR to the 5' RACE reads. The sample shows 10,000 to 13,000 distinct CDR3 sequences, around 9.3% of them seen only once. Sequencing was performed on PBMCs, taken at surgery. The receptors shown here come from a male donor with early-stage non-small cell lung cancer. CDR3s include the opening cysteine and the closing phenylalanine or tryptophan. A D gene is named only where the DNA matches it firmly. The listing skips clone size in some rows; elsewhere it reads once, few, many or a size class.

j_gene,abundance,d_gene,v_gene,CDR3aa,CDR3nt
TRBJ2-1,many,-,TRBV18,CASSPPLGASGSYNEQFF,TGTGCCAGCTCACCACCGTTAGGGGCCTCGGGAAGCTACAATGAGCAGTTCTTC
TRBJ2-3,many,-,TRBV7-9,CASSLEGLTDTQYF,TGTGCCAGCAGCTTAGAAGGGTTGACAGATACGCAGTATTTT
TRBJ1-1,many,-,TRBV15,CATSGRRGTNRQAFF,TGTGCCACCAGCGGACGGAGAGGGACCAACCGTCAAGCTTTCTTT
TRBJ1-2,few,-,TRBV29-1,CSAGWGVGGYTF,TGCAGCGCCGGCTGGGGGGTAGGAGGCTACACCTTC
TRBJ2-7,many,TRBD2,TRBV20-1,CSASQTSGGTRLQYF,TGCAGTGCTAGCCAGACTAGCGGGGGGACAAGACTACAGTACTTC
TRBJ2-7,medium-sized,TRBD2,TRBV13,CASSPSGTSGFYEQYF,TGTGCCAGCAGCCCCTCCGGGACTAGCGGGTTTTACGAGCAGTACTTC
TRBJ1-2,-,-,TRBV28,CASSLPSGDRGYTF,TGTGCCAGCAGTCTTCCGTCCGGGGACCGTGGCTACACCTTC
TRBJ1-1,many,-,TRBV7-2,CASSLAMANTEAFF,TGTGCCAGCAGCTTAGCGATGGCGAACACTGAAGCTTTCTTT
TRBJ2-2,many,-,TRBV20-1,CSAPLGDNRGTGELFF,TGCAGTGCCCCTCTGGGGGACAATCGAGGCACCGGGGAGCTGTTTTTT
TRBJ1-1,medium-sized,-,TRBV5-5,CASSLVTHTEAFF,TGTGCCAGCAGCTTGGTTACGCACACTGAAGCTTTCTTT
TRBJ2-2,medium-sized,-,TRBV7-9,CASSEARTGELFF,TGTGCCAGTTCAGAGGCGAGGACCGGGGAGCTGTTTTTT
TRBJ1-4,-,-,TRBV2,CASSEALGANEKLFF,TGTGCCAGCAGTGAAGCGCTGGGGGCTAATGAAAAACTGTTTTTT
TRBJ2-2,many,TRBD1,TRBV25-1,CASSESGTGSFGELFF,TGTGCCAGCAGTGAATCCGGGACAGGGTCGTTCGGGGAGCTGTTTTTT
TRBJ1-2,many,-,TRBV12-3/TRBV12-4,CASSLEGNYGYTF,TGTGCCAGCAGTTTAGAGGGCAACTATGGCTACACCTTC
TRBJ1-5,many,-,TRBV5-1,CASSLGGTGGQPQHF,TGCGCCAGCAGCTTGGGAGGGACTGGGGGACAGCCCCAGCATTTT
TRBJ1-1,many,-,TRBV27,CASVRRGYTEAFF,TGTGCCAGCGTTCGGCGGGGGTACACTGAAGCTTTCTTT
TRBJ2-3,few,-,TRBV2,CASSESPGSSDTQYF,TGTGCCAGCAGTGAATCCCCAGGGAGCTCAGATACGCAGTATTTT
TRBJ2-7,-,-,TRBV6-2/TRBV6-3,CATSHFPPYEQYF,TGTGCCACCTCGCATTTTCCACCCTACGAGCAGTACTTC
TRBJ2-3,-,-,TRBV11-2,CASFGGDTQYF,TGTGCCAGCTTTGGGGGAGATACGCAGTATTTT
TRBJ1-2,many,-,TRBV7-9,CASSSIVALQRYGYTF,TGTGCCAGCAGCTCGATAGTCGCCCTACAAAGATATGGCTACACCTTC
TRBJ2-5,many,-,TRBV7-8,CASSLEGVETQYF,TGTGCCAGCAGCCTGGAAGGGGTGGAGACCCAGTACTTC
TRBJ2-1,many,TRBD2,TRBV9,CASSAEGLAGNEQFF,TGTGCCAGCAGCGCGGAGGGACTAGCGGGCAATGAGCAGTTCTTC
TRBJ2-7,many,-,TRBV10-3,CAIGAGDHEQYF,TGTGCCATCGGAGCAGGGGACCACGAGCAGTACTTC
TRBJ2-4,many,TRBD2,TRBV6-1,CASEIGLGQNIQYF,TGTGCCAGCGAAATAGGACTAGGGCAAAACATTCAGTACTTC
TRBJ2-5,once,-,TRBV5-1,CASSSQGHGETQYF,TGCGCCAGCAGCTCTCAGGGGCACGGTGAGACCCAGTACTTC
TRBJ2-1,many,-,TRBV5-1,CASSLALGYEQFF,TGCGCCAGCAGCTTGGCCTTGGGGTATGAGCAGTTCTTC
TRBJ2-1,-,-,TRBV5-5,CASSLGYPGPYNEQFF,TGTGCCAGCAGCTTGGGGTACCCTGGCCCCTACAATGAGCAGTTCTTC
TRBJ2-3,many,TRBD1,TRBV12-3/TRBV12-4,CASSFPQGINTDTQYF,TGTGCCAGCAGTTTCCCACAGGGGATCAACACAGATACGCAGTATTTT
TRBJ2-7,many,TRBD1,TRBV6-5,CASSLRTGSYEQYF,TGTGCCAGCAGTCTCAGGACAGGCTCCTACGAGCAGTACTTC
TRBJ2-3,many,TRBD2,TRBV9,CASSVVSGGPPSTDTQYF,TGTGCCAGCAGCGTGGTTAGCGGGGGGCCCCCAAGCACAGATACGCAGTATTTT
TRBJ2-1,many,-,TRBV3-1,CASTPWGGLYNEQFF,TGTGCCAGCACCCCGTGGGGGGGCCTGTACAATGAGCAGTTCTTC
TRBJ2-2,-,-,TRBV9,CASSVASHYTGELFF,TGTGCCAGCAGCGTAGCGAGCCACTACACCGGGGAGCTGTTTTTT
TRBJ2-7,many,-,TRBV6-2/TRBV6-3,CASSYRQGTYEQYF,TGTGCCAGCAGTTACAGGCAGGGGACTTACGAGCAGTACTTC
TRBJ2-7,medium-sized,-,TRBV7-9,CASSFELSSYEQYF,TGTGCCAGCAGCTTTGAATTGAGCTCCTACGAGCAGTACTTC
TRBJ2-1,-,-,TRBV24-1,CATSDFLGNEQFF,TGTGCCACCAGTGATTTTCTGGGGAATGAGCAGTTCTTC
TRBJ1-4,few,TRBD1,TRBV23-1,CASGPRDRGNEKLFF,TGCGCCAGCGGGCCGCGGGACAGGGGAAATGAAAAACTGTTTTTT
TRBJ2-1,many,-,TRBV25-1,CASSEPAGSYNEQFF,TGTGCCAGCAGTGAACCGGCAGGGTCCTACAATGAGCAGTTCTTC
TRBJ2-1,many,-,TRBV20-1,CSARDASGSYNEQFF,TGCAGTGCTAGAGATGCGAGTGGGTCCTACAATGAGCAGTTCTTC
TRBJ2-7,many,-,TRBV11-2,CASSLASGTAYEQYF,TGTGCCAGCAGCTTAGCCTCCGGGACGGCCTACGAGCAGTACTTC
TRBJ2-3,medium-sized,-,TRBV20-1,CSAQPGGGGTDTQYF,TGCAGTGCTCAGCCCGGTGGGGGAGGCACAGATACGCAGTATTTT
TRBJ2-3,many,TRBD1,TRBV10-3,CAISEGQGAADTQYF,TGTGCCATCAGTGAAGGACAGGGGGCCGCAGATACGCAGTATTTT
TRBJ2-1,many,TRBD2,TRBV9,CASSARLAGGNNEQFF,TGTGCCAGCAGCGCCCGCTTAGCGGGGGGGAACAATGAGCAGTTCTTC
TRBJ2-1,medium-sized,-,TRBV5-5,CASSLGPVSPYNEQFF,TGTGCCAGCAGCTTGGGACCGGTCAGCCCCTACAATGAGCAGTTCTTC
TRBJ1-2,medium-sized,TRBD1,TRBV4-3,CASSQGQGAVWGTNGYTF,TGCGCCAGCAGCCAAGGTCAGGGGGCTGTGTGGGGCACGAATGGCTACACCTTC
TRBJ1-1,many,TRBD1,TRBV20-1,CSASQGGWGTEAFF,TGCAGTGCTAGCCAGGGGGGATGGGGAACTGAAGCTTTCTTT